This is a list of T cell receptor beta chains from one sample in a study of blood T cell repertoires in COVID-19. Generated by immunoSEQ multiplex PCR, the TCRdb table keeps only in-frame clones and is missing some. The sample records some 50,000 clones, about nine tenths being singletons. Source material: peripheral blood. Receptor source: a man aged 45-65 years with active COVID-19. The CDR3 runs from the conserved cysteine through the conserved F or W. D genes are given only for firm matches. The size of a clone is reported for some rows only, either as once, few or many, or as a class for expanded clones.

>NA|TRBV6-2/TRBV6-3|NA|TRBJ1-2
CASSTGSATIGYTF
>NA|TRBV2|TRBD2|TRBJ2-3
CASTLGLAGGLTDTQYF
>NA|TRBV4-3|TRBD2|TRBJ2-7
CASSQDGTSAYEQYF
>few|TRBV5-1|NA|TRBJ2-1
CASSLGSSSSYNEQFF
>NA|TRBV7-2|NA|TRBJ1-1
CASSLSRDTEAFF
>few|TRBV7-3|TRBD1|TRBJ1-3
CASSLMGTEGNTIYF
>NA|TRBV27|NA|TRBJ2-3
CASSLRRGRPSSSTDTQYF
>NA|TRBV5-4|NA|TRBJ1-5
CASSLDRGKVPRNSNQPQHF
>NA|TRBV9|TRBD1|TRBJ1-6
CASSAAGTGYSPLHF
>NA|TRBV21-1|NA|TRBJ2-4
CASSKPAVPPNIQYF
>NA|TRBV7-9|TRBD1|TRBJ2-7
CASTRDRGYEQYF
>NA|TRBV7-6|NA|TRBJ2-7
CASSLVGGASAYEQYF
>NA|TRBV6-2/TRBV6-3|TRBD1|TRBJ1-6
CASSDRQGAINSPLHF
>NA|TRBV10-3|NA|TRBJ1-1
CAIRELPTEAFF
>NA|TRBV5-4|TRBD1|TRBJ1-2
CASSRDRALEGGYTF
>few|TRBV25-1|TRBD2|TRBJ2-5
CASSEWGGRGETQYF
>NA|TRBV5-4|TRBD2|TRBJ2-5
CASSAKKGTSGSETQYF
>NA|TRBV15|NA|TRBJ1-6
CATSRDSPGEGSPLHF
>NA|TRBV4-3|NA|TRBJ2-5
CASSQSFTAGMQETQYF
>NA|TRBV11-3|TRBD1|TRBJ2-7
CASTKPGGEFYEQYF
>NA|TRBV10-3|TRBD2|TRBJ2-3
CAISETGGSTDTQYF
>once|TRBV7-8|NA|TRBJ2-7
CASSLSPSGEQYF
>NA|TRBV7-2|NA|TRBJ2-7
CASTTRGGALEEQYF
>NA|TRBV28|NA|TRBJ1-2
CASSLQNYGYTF
>NA|TRBV27|TRBD2|TRBJ2-5
CASSGRVQETQYF
>few|TRBV5-5|TRBD1|TRBJ1-1
CASSLVGGSDEAFF
>once|TRBV7-9|NA|TRBJ1-2
CASSFGTYGYTF
>NA|TRBV21-1|NA|TRBJ2-1
CASSKLDRTSSYNEQFF
>NA|TRBV19|TRBD2|TRBJ2-3
CASRSASGGVDTQYF
>NA|TRBV5-1|TRBD2|TRBJ2-3
CASSLGTSATDTQYF
>NA|TRBV27|TRBD2|TRBJ2-3
CASSLRLAMRDTQYF
>NA|TRBV19|TRBD1|TRBJ2-5
CASSGGQGAGETQYF